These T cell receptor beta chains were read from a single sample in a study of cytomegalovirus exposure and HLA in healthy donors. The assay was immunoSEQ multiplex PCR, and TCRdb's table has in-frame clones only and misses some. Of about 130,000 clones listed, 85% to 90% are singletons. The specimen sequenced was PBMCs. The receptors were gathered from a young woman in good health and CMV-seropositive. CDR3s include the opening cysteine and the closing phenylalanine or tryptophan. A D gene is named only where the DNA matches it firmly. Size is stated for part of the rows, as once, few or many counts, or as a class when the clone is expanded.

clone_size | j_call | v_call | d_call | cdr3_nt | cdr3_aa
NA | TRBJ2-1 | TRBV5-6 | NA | TGTGCCAGCAGCTTAGTAAGCTCAGGTGAGCAGTTCTTC | CASSLVSSGEQFF
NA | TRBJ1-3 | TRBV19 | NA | TGTGCCAGTAGTATACTGTATGCTGGAAACACCATATATTTT | CASSILYAGNTIYF
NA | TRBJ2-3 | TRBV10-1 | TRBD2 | TGCGCCAGCAGTGGACTAGCGGTCACAGATACGCAGTATTTT | CASSGLAVTDTQYF
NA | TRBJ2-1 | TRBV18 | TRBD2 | TGTGCCAGCTCACCTGGGTTACGGGAGGTGCCCTACAATGAGCAGTTCTTC | CASSPGLREVPYNEQFF
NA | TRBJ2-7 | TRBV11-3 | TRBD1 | TGTGCCAGCAGCTCACCAGCCGTCCCGGGACAGGTCCACGAGCAGTACTTC | CASSSPAVPGQVHEQYF
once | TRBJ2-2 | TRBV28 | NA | TGTGCCAGCAGTTTCCCCCCCCAGGGCGCATTATATACCGGGGAGCTGTTTTTT | CASSFPPQGALYTGELFF
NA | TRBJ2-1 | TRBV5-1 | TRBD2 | TGCGCCAGCAGCCCGGGGGGGGGCCACAGCTACAATGAGCAGTTCTTC | CASSPGGGHSYNEQFF
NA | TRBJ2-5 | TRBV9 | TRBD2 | TGTGCCAGCAGCCAGGGGTCGACACTAGCGGGGGAGGAGACCCAGTACTTC | CASSQGSTLAGEETQYF
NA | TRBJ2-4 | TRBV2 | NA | TGTGCCAGCAGGGGTACTATCGACAAAAACATTCAGTACTTC | CASRGTIDKNIQYF
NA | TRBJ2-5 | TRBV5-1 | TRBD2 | TGCGCCAGCAGCTTGGATGTGGGCGGGGGGGAGCAAGAGACCCAGTACTTC | CASSLDVGGGEQETQYF
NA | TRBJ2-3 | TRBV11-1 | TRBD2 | TGTGCCAGCAGCCCTACTAGCGGGCTCAGCACAGATACGCAGTATTTT | CASSPTSGLSTDTQYF
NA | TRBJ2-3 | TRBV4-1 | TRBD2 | TGCGCCAGCAGCCGCCTAGCGGGGGGGGGCACAGATACGCAGTATTTT | CASSRLAGGGTDTQYF
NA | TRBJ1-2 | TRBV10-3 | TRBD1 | TGTGCCATCAGTCGACAGGGGATCTATGGCTACACCTTC | CAISRQGIYGYTF
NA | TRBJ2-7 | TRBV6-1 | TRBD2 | TGTGCCAGTGCGGGGGAATCCTACGAGCAGTACTTC | CASAGESYEQYF
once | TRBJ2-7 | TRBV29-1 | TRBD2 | TGCAGCGTTGTCCTTAGCGGGGCGTCCTACGAGCAGTACTTC | CSVVLSGASYEQYF
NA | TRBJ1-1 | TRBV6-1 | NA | TGTGCCAGCAAGACAGGCGGCAACACTGAAGCTTTCTTT | CASKTGGNTEAFF
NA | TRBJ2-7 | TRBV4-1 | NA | TGCGCCAGCAGCCAACAGATCTCCTACGAGCAGTACTTC | CASSQQISYEQYF
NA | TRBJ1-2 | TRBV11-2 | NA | TGTGCCAGCAGCTTAATCTGGGCCGAAAATGACTATGGCTACACCTTC | CASSLIWAENDYGYTF
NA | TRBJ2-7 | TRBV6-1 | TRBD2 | TGTGCCAGCAGTGAAGTGACCCACCTAGCGGGGGGGCGTTCCTACGAGCAGTACTTC | CASSEVTHLAGGRSYEQYF
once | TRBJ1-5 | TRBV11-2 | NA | TGTGCCAGCAGCGAGGGGGGGTTACTAGATGGCAATCAGCCCCAGCATTTT | CASSEGGLLDGNQPQHF
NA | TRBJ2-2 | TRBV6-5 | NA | TGTGCCAGCAGGGGGACTCCGAACACCGGGGAGCTGTTTTTT | CASRGTPNTGELFF
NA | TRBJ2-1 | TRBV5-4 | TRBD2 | TGTGCCAGCAGCTGGCGAGCGGGAGGGTCCTACAATGAGCAGTTCTTC | CASSWRAGGSYNEQFF
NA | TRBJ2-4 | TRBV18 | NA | TGTGCCAGCTCACCAGGGAGGACCAAAAACATTCAGTACTTC | CASSPGRTKNIQYF
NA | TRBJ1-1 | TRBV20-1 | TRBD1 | TGCAGGGGGTCAGGGGGCACTGAAGCTTTCTTT | CRGSGGTEAFF
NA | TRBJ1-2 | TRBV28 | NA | TGTGCCAGCAGTCCTATAGAGCGTAACTATGGCTACACCTTC | CASSPIERNYGYTF
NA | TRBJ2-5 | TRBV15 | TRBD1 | TGTGCCACCAGTTGGGGATCCGGGACAGGGAAAGAGACCCAGTACTTC | CATSWGSGTGKETQYF
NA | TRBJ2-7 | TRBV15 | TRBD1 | TGTGCCACCAGCACGCGAACCGGGACAGTCCTCTCCTACGAGCAGTACTTC | CATSTRTGTVLSYEQYF
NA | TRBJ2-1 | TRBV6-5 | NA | TGTGCCAGCAGTTACCGGGGTCGTTCCGGTCGGGATGAGCAGTTCTTC | CASSYRGRSGRDEQFF
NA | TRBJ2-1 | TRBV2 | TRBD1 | TGTGCCAGCAGTGAGGTCCGGGACAGCCATCGAGGCAATGAGCAGTTCTTC | CASSEVRDSHRGNEQFF
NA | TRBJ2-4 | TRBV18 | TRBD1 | TGTGCCAGCTCACCATCAGGGGGCCGGGGGATCCAGATAGGCATTCAGTACTTC | CASSPSGGRGIQIGIQYF
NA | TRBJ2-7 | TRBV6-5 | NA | TGTGCCAGCAGTTATTCAACCGGGTACGAGCAGTACTTC | CASSYSTGYEQYF
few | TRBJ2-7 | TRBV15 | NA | TGTGCCACCAGCAGAGACAGGGGTGTCAACGAGCAGTACTTC | CATSRDRGVNEQYF
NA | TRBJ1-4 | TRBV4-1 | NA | TGCGCCAGCAGCCCGGGTGTGGTTGGCGAAAAACTGTTTTTT | CASSPGVVGEKLFF
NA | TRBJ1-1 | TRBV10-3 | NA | TGTGCCATCAGGACGGGCAGGGGACGAGTTTACACTGAAGCTTTCTTT | CAIRTGRGRVYTEAFF
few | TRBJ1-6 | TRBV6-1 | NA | TGTGCCAGCAGTCCTGGACAGACATGGGGCTCACCCCTCCACTTT | CASSPGQTWGSPLHF
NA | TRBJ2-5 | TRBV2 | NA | TGTGCCAGCAGCGACCTCCAGGGTACTGGGGAGACCCAGTACTTC | CASSDLQGTGETQYF
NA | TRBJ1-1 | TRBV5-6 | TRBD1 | TGTGCCAGCAGCTTAGGGGGACAGGGTGGCACTGAAGCTTTCTTT | CASSLGGQGGTEAFF
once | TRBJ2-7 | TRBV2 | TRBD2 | TGTGCCAGCAGGGGGGGGACTAGCGGGATCTACGAGCAGTACTTC | CASRGGTSGIYEQYF
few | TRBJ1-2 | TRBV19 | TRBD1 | TGTGCCAGTAGTCCAGGACCGGGGACAGGTTTCGGCTACACCTTC | CASSPGPGTGFGYTF
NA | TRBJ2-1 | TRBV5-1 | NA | TGCGCCAGCAGCTTGGTGGGGGCCAATGAGCAGTTCTTC | CASSLVGANEQFF
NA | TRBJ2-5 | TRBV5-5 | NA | TGTGCCAGCAGCTTGGAGTTTTACAGGCAAGAGACCCAGTACTTC | CASSLEFYRQETQYF
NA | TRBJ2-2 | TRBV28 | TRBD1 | TGTGCCAGCAGTTTATCGGGACAGGGCAAAACCGGGGAGCTGTTTTTT | CASSLSGQGKTGELFF
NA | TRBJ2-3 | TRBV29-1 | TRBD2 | TGCAGCGACATCGGACTAGCGGGAGCGACAGATACGCAGTATTTT | CSDIGLAGATDTQYF
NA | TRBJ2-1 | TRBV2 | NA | TGTGCCAGCGGGAGTATCTCCTACAATGAGCAGTTCTTC | CASGSISYNEQFF
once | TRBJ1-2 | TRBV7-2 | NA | TGTGCCAGCAGCTTAGGGAGCTATGGCTACACCTTC | CASSLGSYGYTF
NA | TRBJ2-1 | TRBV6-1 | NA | TGTGCCAGCAGTGTAGCGTTTGTTAAGTTCTTC | CASSVAFVKFF
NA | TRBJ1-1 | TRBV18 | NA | TGTGCCAGCTCTTCGACGGCGGTGACTGAAGCTTTCTTT | CASSSTAVTEAFF
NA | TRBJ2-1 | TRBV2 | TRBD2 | TGTGCCAGCAGTACAACTAGCGGGGGGTCCTACAATGAGCAGTTCTTC | CASSTTSGGSYNEQFF
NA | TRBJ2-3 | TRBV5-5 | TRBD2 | TGTGCCAGCAGCTTGGGTGGGAGCGGGGCCTTCACAGATACGCAGTATTTT | CASSLGGSGAFTDTQYF
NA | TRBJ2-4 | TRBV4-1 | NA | TGCGCCAGCAGCCACTCACAGCTAGCCAAAAACATTCAGTACTTC | CASSHSQLAKNIQYF